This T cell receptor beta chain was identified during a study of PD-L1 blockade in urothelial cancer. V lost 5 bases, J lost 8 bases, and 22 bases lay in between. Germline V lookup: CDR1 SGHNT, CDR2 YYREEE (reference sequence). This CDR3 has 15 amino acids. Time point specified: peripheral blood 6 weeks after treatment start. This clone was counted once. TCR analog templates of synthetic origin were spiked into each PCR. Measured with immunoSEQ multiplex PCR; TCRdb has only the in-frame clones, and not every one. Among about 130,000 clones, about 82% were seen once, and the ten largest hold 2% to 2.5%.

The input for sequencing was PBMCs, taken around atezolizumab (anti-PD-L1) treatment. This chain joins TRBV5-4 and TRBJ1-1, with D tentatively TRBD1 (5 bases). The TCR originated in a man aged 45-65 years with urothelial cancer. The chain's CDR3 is CASRGGGAGMREAFF. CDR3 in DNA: TGTGCCAGCAGGGGGGGAGGGGCGGGTATGCGGGAAGCTTTCTTT.